Listed here are 23 T cell receptor beta chains from one sample, sequenced in a study of T cell responses to AZD1222 COVID-19 vaccine. Sequencing was performed with immunoSEQ multiplex PCR; in TCRdb, only in-frame clones are kept and a portion is missing. This sample yields over 100,000 clones, of which 70% to 90% are seen a single time; 2.4% belongs to the top ten. Sequencing used peripheral blood, obtained on day 0 of AZD1222 vaccination. The source is an adult in good health.

The V and J genes are TRBV24-1 and TRBJ2-3; possibly TRBD1 for D (6 bases). The CDR3 consists of 15 residues. Germline V gives CDR1 KGHDR, CDR2 SFDVKD. The V end lost 3 bases, the J end lost 0 bases, and 9 bases lay between the germline ends. CDR3 sequence: CATSDPGVSTDTQYF. The CDR3 DNA reads TGTGCCACCAGTGATCCAGGGGTAAGCACAGATACGCAGTATTTT.

This chain uses TRBV19 with TRBJ1-1; TRBD1 matches at 8 bases. Germline V CDR1 and CDR2: LNHDA, SQIVND (reference sequence). The V gene end was trimmed by 2 bases and the J gene end by 10 bases; junction bases not matched to a gene: 9. The CDR3 totals 14 residues. CDR3 sequence reads: CASSISVGTGGAFF. The DNA of the CDR3 is TGTGCCAGTAGTATAAGCGTCGGGACAGGCGGAGCTTTCTTT.

This clone was picked up a small number of times. The CDR3 sequence: CASCREGGYNEQFF. In nucleotides, the CDR3 is TGCGCCAGCTGCAGAGAGGGAGGCTACAATGAGCAGTTCTTC. The chain links TRBV5-1 to TRBJ2-1; D may be TRBD2 (6 bases). Germline V gene sequence: CDR1 SGHRS, CDR2 YFSETQ. The CDR3 runs 14 residues. V gave up 7 bases and J gave up 3 bases, with 14 bases separating them.

The V gene is TRBV6-4, the J gene TRBJ2-7; no reliable D call. The V end lost 10 bases, the J end lost 0 bases, and 19 bases lay between the germline ends. The CDR3 runs to 15 residues. CDR1 is MRHNA, CDR2 SNTAGT, per germline. CDR3 region: CANIDGAYHSYEQYF. CDR3 nucleotide sequence: TGTGCCAACATCGACGGAGCCTACCACTCCTACGAGCAGTACTTC.

This chain links TRBV5-6 with TRBJ1-1, with D perhaps matching TRBD1 (6 bases). Trimming pared 4 bases from V and 4 bases from J, leaving 14 bases between. The CDR3 has 14 residues. Germline CDR1 reads SGHDT; CDR2 reads YYEEEE. The chain's CDR3 is CASSPEGGRTEAFF. CDR3 sequence (DNA): TGTGCCAGCAGCCCGGAGGGGGGCCGCACTGAAGCTTTCTTT.

The V and J genes are TRBV24-1 and TRBJ2-4, with D possibly being TRBD2 (7 bases). The CDR3 is 15 residues long. CDR1 and CDR2 (germline): KGHDR, SFDVKD. With 3 bases removed from V and 3 bases from J, the gap between germline ends came to 11 bases. CDR3 coding DNA: TGTGCCACCAGTGATATGAGGGGGGGCAAAAACATTCAGTACTTC. It translates to CATSDMRGGKNIQYF.

The chain has TRBV27 and TRBJ2-2; TRBD2 might be the D (7 bases). Germline values: CDR1 MNHEY, CDR2 SMNVEV (reference sequence). CDR3 length equals 12 residues. V lost 6 bases and J 6 bases, leaving 8 bases between the germline ends. The CDR3: CASRRGPGELFF. The CDR3 DNA is TGTGCCAGCAGGCGGGGGCCCGGGGAGCTGTTTTTT.

This clone was detected a few times. This chain joins TRBV19 and TRBJ1-5; 10 bases line up with TRBD1. Trimming removed 7 bases from V and 3 bases from J; junction bases left unmatched: 6. The CDR3 has 15 residues. Germline V gives CDR1 LNHDA, CDR2 SQIVND (reference sequence). CDR3 sequence: CASIRQGAVNQPQHF. CDR3 nucleotides: TGTGCCAGTATAAGACAGGGGGCGGTCAATCAGCCCCAGCATTTT.

This clone was detected a few times. The gene calls are TRBV18 and TRBJ2-5, with 11 bases fitting TRBD2. This CDR3 spans 14 amino acids. Trimming at V came to 4 bases and at J to 5 bases, leaving 3 bases not matched to a gene. Germline values: CDR1 KGHSH, CDR2 LQKENI. In DNA form, the CDR3 reads TGTGCCAGCTCACGATTAGCGGGAGGGGAGACCCAGTACTTC. Residues: CASSRLAGGETQYF.

This clone was picked up one time. The rearrangement uses TRBV21-1 and TRBJ2-3; the table calls TRBD2, which could not be checked here. TRBV21-1 is flagged as a pseudogene. CDR3 size: 11 residues. CDR3 region: CASILGDTQYF. As DNA, the CDR3 is TGTGCCAGCATACTCGGAGATACGCAGTATTTT.

In nucleotides, the CDR3 is TGCGCCAGCAGCCTCATGGATGGTCAGCCCCAGCATTTT. This translates into CASSLMDGQPQHF. The chain is built from TRBV4-1 and TRBJ1-5; D uncertain. The V and J ends lost 4 bases and 6 bases respectively, with 10 bases between them. The CDR3 loop spans 13 amino acids. From germline, CDR1 is MGHRA and CDR2 YSYEKL.

The V and J genes are TRBV10-1 and TRBJ2-1; D is possibly TRBD2 (5 bases). This CDR3 has 16 residues. The V end was cut by 2 bases, the J end by 1 base, with 12 bases between. CDR1 WNHNN and CDR2 SYGVQD come from the germline V gene (reference sequence). CDR3 in DNA: TGCGCCAGCAGTGAGCGGACTGTTCGATCCTACAATGAGCAGTTCTTC. This gives the protein CASSERTVRSYNEQFF.

The chain combines TRBV11-2 with TRBJ2-1, with a possible D match to TRBD1 (6 bases). Trimming stripped 1 base from V and 3 bases from J, with 10 bases between. Germline lookup yields CDR1 SGHAT and CDR2 FQNNGV. The CDR3 runs to 15 residues. The CDR3 protein is CASSLALGGYNEQFF. CDR3 in DNA: TGTGCCAGCAGCTTAGCTCTAGGGGGCTACAATGAGCAGTTCTTC.

The J gene is TRBJ1-5, the V gene TRBV19; D gene ambiguous. This CDR3 is built from 15 residues. The V end was cut by 7 bases, the J end by 4 bases, with 17 bases between. The germline CDR1 and CDR2 sequences are LNHDA and SQIVND (reference sequence). CDR3 protein: CASKTDGLFNQPQHF. The CDR3 nucleotides read TGTGCCAGTAAGACGGACGGACTTTTTAATCAGCCCCAGCATTTT.

This rearrangement joins TRBV12-5 to TRBJ2-5, with D perhaps TRBD2 (7 bases). Germline-derived CDR1 and CDR2 are LGHNT and FRNRAP. V lost 5 bases and J lost 4, with 11 bases in between. The CDR3 runs 13 residues. The CDR3 loop is CASGGGGPETQYF. CDR3 nucleotides: TGTGCTAGTGGTGGGGGGGGCCCAGAGACCCAGTACTTC.

The chain is built from TRBV6-5 and TRBJ2-1; no clear D. Trimming left V 0 bases short and J 7 bases short, with 10 bases between. The V gene's germline CDR1 is MNHEY and CDR2 SVGAGI. CDR3 size: 14 residues. In DNA, the CDR3 is TGTGCCAGCAGTTACTCGTTTTACCTTAATGAGCAGTTCTTC. Encoded protein: CASSYSFYLNEQFF.

This sequence joins TRBV28 and TRBJ1-5; D gene uncertain. Germline lookup yields CDR1 MDHEN and CDR2 SYDVKM. This CDR3 has 13 residues. Trimming pared 8 bases from V and 0 bases from J, leaving 8 bases between. The CDR3 sequence: CASSALSNQPQHF. The CDR3 bases are TGTGCCAGCTCGGCACTTAGCAATCAGCCCCAGCATTTT. Full variable domain (remainder filled in from reference TRBV28 and TRBJ1-5): DVKVTQSSRYLVKRTGEKVFLECVQDMDHENMFWYRQDPGLGLRLIYFSYDVKMKEKGDIPEGYSVSREKKERFSLILESASTNQTSMYLCASSALSNQPQHFGDGTRLSIL.

V is TRBV5-1 and J is TRBJ2-7; 7 bases line up with TRBD1. CDR1 is SGHRS and CDR2 is YFSETQ in the germline V gene. The CDR3 sequence is 14 residues long. The V segment lost 0 bases and the J segment 4 bases; nucleotides outside the gene matches: 4. The CDR3 DNA is TGCGCCAGCAGCTTGGGACAGGGTCTGTACGAGCAGTACTTC. It translates to CASSLGQGLYEQYF.

V gene TRBV18 combines with J gene TRBJ2-2; D is uncertain. The germline CDR1 and CDR2 sequences are KGHSH and LQKENI. The V end was cut by 3 bases, the J end by 6 bases, with 5 bases between. The CDR3 has 12 amino acids. The CDR3 DNA follows: TGTGCCAGCTCACCCGTGGCCGGGGAGCTGTTTTTT. Amino acid sequence: CASSPVAGELFF.

This chain joins TRBV5-1 and TRBJ2-6; D may be TRBD1 (5 bases). The V gene lost 3 bases and the J gene lost 0 bases, with 7 bases spanning the gap. The CDR3 has 15 residues. Germline-derived CDR1 and CDR2 are SGHRS and YFSETQ. CDR3 residues: CASSYQGSGANVLTF. CDR3 DNA sequence: TGCGCCAGCAGCTACCAGGGCTCTGGGGCCAACGTCCTGACTTTC.

The chain is built from TRBV27 and TRBJ1-1; possible D gene TRBD1, 6 bases. Germline lookup yields CDR1 MNHEY and CDR2 SMNVEV (reference sequence). With 2 bases removed from V and 2 bases from J, the gap between germline ends came to 12 bases. The CDR3 is 15 residues long. The CDR3 nucleotides read TGTGCCAGCAGTTTAAGGAACAGGGCCAACACTGAAGCTTTCTTT. It specifies CASSLRNRANTEAFF.

V usage is TRBV6-2 or TRBV6-3 and J usage is TRBJ2-3; 11 bases are a match to TRBD2. Germline lookup yields CDR1 MNHEY and CDR2 SVGEGT. The CDR3 consists of 20 residues. The J segment lost 4 bases and the V segment lost 5 bases, leaving 20 bases of the junction unmatched. In nucleotides, the CDR3 is TGTGCCAGCAGTAAACGGGGGGACTCCCTAGCGGGAGGAAGCGCAGATACGCAGTATTTT. This encodes CASSKRGDSLAGGSADTQYF.

The gene calls are TRBV21-1 and TRBJ1-4; TRBD1, the table's D call, lacks a check against the DNA. TRBV21-1 is flagged as a pseudogene. The CDR3 is made up of 15 amino acids. CDR3 region: CASSKGGDREEKLFF. CDR3 nucleotides: TGTGCCAGCAGCAAAGGGGGGGACAGGGAGGAAAAACTGTTTTTT.